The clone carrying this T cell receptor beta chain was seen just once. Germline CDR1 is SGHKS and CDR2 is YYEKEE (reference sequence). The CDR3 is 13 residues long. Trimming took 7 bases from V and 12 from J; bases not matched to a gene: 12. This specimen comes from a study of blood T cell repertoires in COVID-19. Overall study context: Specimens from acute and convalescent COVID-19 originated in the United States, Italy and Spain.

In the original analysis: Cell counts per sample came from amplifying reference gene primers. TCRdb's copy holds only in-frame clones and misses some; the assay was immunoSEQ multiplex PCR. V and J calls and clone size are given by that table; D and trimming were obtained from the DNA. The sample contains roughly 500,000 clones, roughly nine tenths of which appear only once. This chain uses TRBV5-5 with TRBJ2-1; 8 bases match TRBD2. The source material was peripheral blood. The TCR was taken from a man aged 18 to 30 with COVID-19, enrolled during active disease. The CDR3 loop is CASRSGGVSGQFF. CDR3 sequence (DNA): TGTGCCAGCCGTTCCGGGGGGGTTTCCGGGCAGTTCTTC. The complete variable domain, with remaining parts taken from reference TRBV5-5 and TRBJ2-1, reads DAGVTQSPTHLIKTRGQQVTLRCSPISGHKSVSWYQQVLGQGPQFIFQYYEKEERGRGNFPDRFSARQFPNYSSELNVNALLLGDSALYLCASRSGGVSGQFFGPGTRLTVL.